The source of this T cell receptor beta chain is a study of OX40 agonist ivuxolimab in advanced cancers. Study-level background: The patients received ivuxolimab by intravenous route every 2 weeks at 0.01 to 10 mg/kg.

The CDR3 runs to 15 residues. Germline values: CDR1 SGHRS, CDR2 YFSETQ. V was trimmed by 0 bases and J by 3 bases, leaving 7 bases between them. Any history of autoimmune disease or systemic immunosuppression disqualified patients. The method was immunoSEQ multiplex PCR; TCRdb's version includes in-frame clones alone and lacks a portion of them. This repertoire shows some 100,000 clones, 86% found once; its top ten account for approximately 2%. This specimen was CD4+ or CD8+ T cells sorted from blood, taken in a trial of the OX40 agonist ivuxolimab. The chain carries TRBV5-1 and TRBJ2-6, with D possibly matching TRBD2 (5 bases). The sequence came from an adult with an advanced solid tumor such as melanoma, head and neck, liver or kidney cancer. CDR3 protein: CASSLAGNGANVLTF. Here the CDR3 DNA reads TGCGCCAGCAGCTTGGCGGGGAATGGGGCCAACGTCCTGACTTTC.